A selection of T cell receptor beta chains follows, all from one sample in a study of PD-L1 blockade in urothelial cancer. Only in-frame clones appear in the TCRdb table, and some are missing; sequencing was by immunoSEQ multiplex PCR. The sample has tens of thousands of clones; around 85% are singletons. The sequencing used PBMCs, collected around atezolizumab (anti-PD-L1) treatment. The receptors stem from a woman aged 55-69 years with urothelial cancer. The CDR3 runs from the conserved cysteine through the conserved F or W.

v_call	j_call	cdr3_aa
TRBV28	TRBJ2-7	CASNLDRGSYEQYF
TRBV4-3	TRBJ2-5	CASSHTTQGGETQYF
TRBV5-4	TRBJ2-2	CASSLIGGTGELFF
TRBV15	TRBJ2-4	CATSRDPTGSGNIQYF
TRBV9	TRBJ2-1	CASSVVRDSGEQFF
TRBV10-3	TRBJ2-2	CAISKLTGGLLSGELFF
TRBV2	TRBJ2-2	CASSESVAGFTGELFF
TRBV11-3	TRBJ2-5	CASSLGTGTLQETQYF
TRBV4-1	TRBJ2-3	CASSQDGSTDTQYF
TRBV27	TRBJ1-1	CASSFGGASNTEAFF
TRBV19	TRBJ1-1	CASTPGGLSEAFF
TRBV11-2	TRBJ1-6	CASRISTVPNSPLHF
TRBV6-1	TRBJ1-2	CASSVDSLSYGYTF
TRBV5-4	TRBJ2-1	CASSFQSGSGNEQFF
TRBV19	TRBJ1-1	CASSVGDRGNTEAFF
TRBV7-3	TRBJ2-2	CASSPYLVRLTGELFF